One and the same sample provided the 25 T cell receptor beta chains below, sequenced in a study of cytomegalovirus exposure and HLA in healthy donors. The PCR had 60 Vbeta and 13 Jbeta primers. Data came from immunoSEQ multiplex PCR; TCRdb stores just in-frame clones and leaves some out. The data show around 120,000 clones, with 80% seen just once and 0.24% held by the top ten. Specimen: PBMCs. These receptors were taken from a middle-aged man in good health and CMV-seronegative.

This chain joins TRBV9 and TRBJ2-3; 8 positions match TRBD2. V trimming: 0 bases; J trimming: 1 base; junction bases outside the gene matches: 1. The CDR3 is 15 residues long. Germline loops: CDR1 SGDLS, CDR2 YYNGEE. The CDR3, as DNA: TGTGCCAGCAGCGTAGAGACTAGCGGCACAGATACGCAGTATTTT. Translating gives CASSVETSGTDTQYF. The whole variable domain, filled in from reference TRBV9 and TRBJ2-3, reads DSGVTQTPKHLITATGQRVTLRCSPRSGDLSVYWYQQSLDQGLQFLIQYYNGEERAKGNILERFSAQQFPDLHSELNLSSLELGDSALYFCASSVETSGTDTQYFGPGTRLTVL.

This clone has just a few counts. The rearrangement joins TRBV4-2 to TRBJ2-7, with TRBD1 matching over 10 bases. The CDR3 has 17 amino acids. The germline V gene has CDR1 LGHNA and CDR2 YNFKEQ. The V and J ends lost 2 bases and 5 bases, in that order; junction bases with no gene match: 12. CDR3: CASSQITGTGVQDEQYF. CDR3 DNA sequence: TGTGCCAGCAGCCAAATAACCGGGACAGGGGTCCAAGACGAGCAGTACTTC.

This chain uses TRBV4-3 with TRBJ2-3; 7 nucleotides line up with TRBD1. CDR3 length: 16 residues. The ends lost 0 bases at V and 1 base at J; junction bases unmatched: 4. Germline V gives CDR1 LGHNA, CDR2 YSLEER. The CDR3 here is CASSQDLGGGTDTQYF. The CDR3 DNA reads TGCGCCAGCAGCCAAGATCTAGGGGGCGGCACAGATACGCAGTATTTT.

The chain couples TRBV11-1 to TRBJ1-1, with D unclear. There are 15 residues in the CDR3. Deletions cut 0 bases from V and 10 bases from J, with 18 bases between. Germline V gene sequence: CDR1 SGHAT, CDR2 FQDESV (reference sequence). The CDR3 protein is CASSLAIGGIPRAFF. The CDR3 DNA is TGTGCCAGCAGCTTAGCGATTGGAGGGATACCCCGAGCTTTCTTT. Looking up the rest from reference TRBV11-1 and TRBJ1-1 gives the full variable domain: EAEVAQSPRYKITEKSQAVAFWCDPISGHATLYWYRQILGQGPELLVQFQDESVVDDSQLPKDRFSAERLKGVDSTLKIQPAELGDSAMYLCASSLAIGGIPRAFFGQGTRLTVV.

The rearrangement uses TRBV19 and TRBJ2-2; 8 bases map to TRBD1. The CDR3 has 15 amino acids. Germline lookup yields CDR1 LNHDA and CDR2 SQIVND (reference sequence). V dropped 6 bases and J dropped 3; count of bases not matched to a gene: 6. CDR3 bases: TGTGCCAGTAGCCTGCAGGGGGCCGACACCGGGGAGCTGTTTTTT. Translated, it gives CASSLQGADTGELFF.

The J gene is TRBJ1-4, the V gene TRBV4-2; TRBD1 agrees at 8 bases. CDR1 and CDR2 from the germline V gene are LGHNA and YNFKEQ. V shed 0 bases and J 4 bases; nucleotides not matched to a gene: 10. The CDR3 consists of 18 residues. The CDR3 region has the DNA TGTGCCAGCAGCCAAGACCGGGACAGGCCAAGGCTTAATGAAAAACTGTTTTTT. Its translation is CASSQDRDRPRLNEKLFF.

This rearrangement joins TRBV27 to TRBJ2-5, with D possibly TRBD2 on 5 matching bases. The ends were cut back, 5 bases at V and 2 bases at J, with 9 bases in the middle. Germline-derived CDR1 and CDR2 are MNHEY and SMNVEV (reference sequence). This CDR3 is built from 13 residues. This chain's CDR3 is CASSLREQETQYF. In nucleotides, the CDR3 is TGTGCCAGCAGTCTGAGGGAACAAGAGACCCAGTACTTC.

V and J are TRBV11-2 and TRBJ1-4; D not resolved. Trimming removed 5 bases from V and 3 bases from J, with 7 bases in between. CDR3 length: 13 amino acids. Per the germline V gene, CDR1 is SGHAT and CDR2 is FQNNGV. The CDR3 spells CASSPLPNEKLFF. The CDR3 nucleotides read TGTGCCAGCAGCCCACTCCCTAATGAAAAACTGTTTTTT.

The chain uses TRBV19 and TRBJ2-1; D might be TRBD2 (6 bases). CDR3 length: 20 amino acids. The V end lost 3 bases, the J end lost 5 bases, and 29 bases lay between the germline ends. Germline values: CDR1 LNHDA, CDR2 SQIVND (reference sequence). The CDR3 bases are TGTGCCAGTAGTATGGGGTCGCGGGGAGATCTACTCCAGGCCCACAATGAGCAGTTCTTC. The encoded protein is CASSMGSRGDLLQAHNEQFF.

V is TRBV7-9 and J is TRBJ1-4; 8 bases fit TRBD1. The V gene's germline CDR1 is SEHNR and CDR2 FQNEAQ (reference sequence). With V trimmed by 4 bases and J by 3 bases, 7 bases remained unmatched. This CDR3 region has 16 residues. CDR3: CASSSPQGAANEKLFF. In DNA, the CDR3 is TGTGCCAGCAGCTCTCCCCAGGGGGCGGCTAATGAAAAACTGTTTTTT.

The V call is TRBV5-6, the J call TRBJ2-7, with TRBD1 as a possible D gene (7 bases). Germline lookup yields CDR1 SGHDT and CDR2 YYEEEE. The CDR3 sequence is 13 residues long. Deletions cut 1 base from V and 6 bases from J, with 11 bases between. The CDR3 reads CASSLYQGGEQYF. CDR3 DNA sequence: TGTGCCAGCAGCTTGTATCAGGGGGGCGAGCAGTACTTC. Filled out from reference TRBV5-6 and TRBJ2-7, the complete variable domain reads DAGVTQSPTHLIKTRGQQVTLRCSPKSGHDTVSWYQQALGQGPQFIFQYYEEEERQRGNFPDRFSGHQFPNYSSELNVNALLLGDSALYLCASSLYQGGEQYFGPGTRLTVT.

This rearrangement joins TRBV4-3 to TRBJ1-4; weak D call: TRBD1 (6 bases). Germline V lookup: CDR1 LGHNA, CDR2 YSLEER. The CDR3 contains 14 residues. Trimming took off 2 bases at V and 8 bases at J, with 12 bases between the two ends. Here the CDR3 DNA reads TGCGCCAGCAGCCAAAGTAGGGACAACGAAAAACTGTTTTTT. Protein sequence: CASSQSRDNEKLFF.

The chain couples TRBV29-1 to TRBJ2-5; D remains ambiguous. The V end was cut by 3 bases, the J end by 5 bases, with 16 bases between. Germline V lookup: CDR1 SQVTM, CDR2 ANQGSEA. The CDR3 consists of 14 residues. The CDR3: CSVDPSAVGETQYF. In DNA form, the CDR3 reads TGCAGCGTTGATCCTTCGGCGGTCGGGGAGACCCAGTACTTC.

The J gene is TRBJ2-7, the V gene TRBV4-2; D is ambiguous. Germline values: CDR1 LGHNA, CDR2 YNFKEQ. V was clipped by 1 base and J by 3 bases, with 7 bases between them. The CDR3 extends over 13 amino acids. The CDR3 DNA sequence: TGTGCCAGCAGCCAAGGACTCGGCTACGAGCAGTACTTC. Translating gives CASSQGLGYEQYF.

This clone was seen once. CDR3 DNA: TGTGCCAGCAGCGTAGGTCCAGACTACGAGCAGTACTTC. It encodes CASSVGPDYEQYF. This rearrangement joins TRBV9 to TRBJ2-7, with unresolved D. With 0 bases removed from V and 3 bases from J, the gap between germline ends came to 7 bases. Germline V gene data show CDR1 as SGDLS and CDR2 as YYNGEE. The CDR3 runs to 13 residues.

V gene TRBV4-3 combines with J gene TRBJ2-2; D remains ambiguous. Germline V lookup: CDR1 LGHNA, CDR2 YSLEER. V shed 0 bases and J shed 2 bases, with 10 bases lying between them. The CDR3 sequence is 16 residues long. The CDR3 sequence is CASSQESNSNTGELFF. CDR3 nucleotide sequence: TGCGCCAGCAGCCAAGAGTCCAATTCCAACACCGGGGAGCTGTTTTTT.

The chain couples TRBV19 to TRBJ2-3; weak D call: TRBD2 (5 bases). Trimming cost V 7 bases and J 6 bases, with 17 bases left between them. In germline, CDR1 is LNHDA, CDR2 SQIVND (reference sequence). This CDR3 is 14 amino acids long. As DNA, the CDR3 is TGTGCCAGTAATGGCCCACTAGATGGGGATACGCAGTATTTT. The encoded protein is CASNGPLDGDTQYF.

The chain has TRBV27 and TRBJ2-1, with TRBD1 matching over 9 bases. Germline V CDR1 and CDR2: MNHEY, SMNVEV (reference sequence). The CDR3 covers 14 residues. V dropped 4 bases and J dropped 4; count of bases not matched to a gene: 2. CDR3 in amino acids: CASSSGTGYNEQFF. The DNA for the CDR3 is TGTGCCAGCAGTTCCGGGACAGGGTACAATGAGCAGTTCTTC.

The chain carries TRBV4-2 and TRBJ2-7; 11 bases fit TRBD2. CDR3 length equals 14 residues. Trimming at V came to 4 bases and at J to 4 bases, leaving 3 bases not matched to a gene. The V gene's germline CDR1 is LGHNA and CDR2 YNFKEQ. CDR3 sequence reads: CASSPGLAVYEQYF. The CDR3 region has the DNA TGTGCCAGCAGCCCGGGACTAGCGGTTTACGAGCAGTACTTC.

The chain is built from TRBV6-6 and TRBJ1-3, with 9 bases that match TRBD1. Unmatched junction bases numbered 9, after V lost 4 bases and J lost 11 bases. CDR1 and CDR2 (germline): MNHNY, SVGAGI (reference sequence). The CDR3 loop spans 14 amino acids. The CDR3 DNA reads TGTGCCAGCAGTTCCAAGGACAGGGGAGGGCCCATATATTTT. It translates to CASSSKDRGGPIYF.

The gene calls are TRBV5-1 and TRBJ2-7, with 9 nucleotides matching TRBD2. This CDR3 comprises 14 residues. J lost 3 bases, V lost 4 bases, and 5 bases had no gene match. Germline V gene lookup returns CDR1 SGHRS and CDR2 YFSETQ. The CDR3 DNA reads TGCGCCAGCAGCGCGACTAGCGGAGACTACGAGCAGTACTTC. This gives the protein CASSATSGDYEQYF.

The chain carries TRBV18 and TRBJ1-5; no definite D call. Germline assignment: CDR1 KGHSH and CDR2 LQKENI. The CDR3 consists of 13 residues. V lost 4 bases and J lost 5, with 9 bases in between. The CDR3: CASSQPPYQPQHF. For the CDR3, the DNA is TGTGCCAGCTCACAACCTCCCTATCAGCCCCAGCATTTT.

The chain recombines TRBV7-8 with TRBJ2-2; 11 bases are a match to TRBD2. Germline loops: CDR1 SGHVS, CDR2 FQNEAQ. There are 16 residues in the CDR3. V gave up 5 bases and J gave up 6 bases; unmatched junction bases: 8. The CDR3 nucleotides read TGTGCCAGCAGCCGAAACCTAGCGGGGGGCCCCGGGGAGCTGTTTTTT. Protein: CASSRNLAGGPGELFF.

The chain combines TRBV11-1 with TRBJ2-1, with D perhaps matching TRBD1 (6 bases). Germline V gene sequence: CDR1 SGHAT, CDR2 FQDESV (reference sequence). CDR3 length equals 15 residues. V lost 9 bases to trimming and J lost 2 bases, with 17 bases between them. As DNA, the CDR3 is TGTGCCAGTACAGGACAGCGAGCTACCTACAATGAGCAGTTCTTC. The encoded protein is CASTGQRATYNEQFF.

The CDR3 sequence: CASRPFTTRLTKVDEQFF. Here the CDR3 DNA reads TGTGCCAGCAGGCCCTTTACAACCAGGCTCACAAAAGTAGATGAGCAGTTCTTC. The chain recombines TRBV2 with TRBJ2-1; D is unclear. The germline V gene encodes CDR1 SNHLY and CDR2 FYNNEI. The germline V and J ends were trimmed by 6 bases and 8 bases, with 29 bases remaining between them. This CDR3 comprises 18 residues.